This T cell receptor (beta chain) comes out of a study of blood T cell repertoires in COVID-19. Sequencing was performed with immunoSEQ multiplex PCR; in TCRdb, only in-frame clones are kept and a portion is missing. The sample contains 150,000 to 200,000 clones, about 83% of which appear only once. The CDR3 is 19 residues long. The junction had 11 bases not matched to a gene; V was cut back by 4 bases and J by 1 base. CDR1 is SGHTA, CDR2 FQGNSA, per germline. What was sequenced was peripheral blood. The receptor comes from a woman of 80 years or more with acute or convalescent COVID-19. V usage is TRBV7-2 and J usage is TRBJ2-3; TRBD2 aligns across 13 bases. The CDR3 nucleotides are TGTGCCAGCAGCTCCTCCGGGACTAGCGGGATATACGGCACAGATACGCAGTATTTT. Its protein is CASSSSGTSGIYGTDTQYF.